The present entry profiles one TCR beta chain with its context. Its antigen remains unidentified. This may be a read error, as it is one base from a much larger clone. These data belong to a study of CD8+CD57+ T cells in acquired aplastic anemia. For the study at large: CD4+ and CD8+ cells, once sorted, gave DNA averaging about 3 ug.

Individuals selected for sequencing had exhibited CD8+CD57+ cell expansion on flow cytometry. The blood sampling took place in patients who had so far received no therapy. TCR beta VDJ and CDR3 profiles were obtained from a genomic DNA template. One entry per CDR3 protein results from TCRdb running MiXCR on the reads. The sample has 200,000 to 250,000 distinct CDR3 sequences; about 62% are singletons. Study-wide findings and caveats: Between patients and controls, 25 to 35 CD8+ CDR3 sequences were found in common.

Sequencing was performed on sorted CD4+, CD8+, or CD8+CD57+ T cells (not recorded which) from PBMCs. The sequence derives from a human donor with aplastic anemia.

This chain's CDR3 is CASSIGRAAADTQYF. For the CDR3, the DNA is TGTGCCAGTAGTATTGGCCGCGCGGCGGCGGATACGCAGTATTTT. The chain couples TRBV19 to TRBJ2-3; D unresolved. From germline, CDR1 is LNHDA and CDR2 SQIVND (reference sequence). CDR3 length equals 15 residues. V shed 3 bases and J shed 6 bases, with 16 bases lying between them.